This T cell receptor (beta chain) was sequenced in a study of blood T cell repertoires in COVID-19. Study-level information: Acute-phase and convalescent COVID-19 samples originated in the United States, Italy and Spain.

Participant-given clinical history determined each cohort assignment. Recovered status in Cohort 3 required two negative PCRs, clearance, or symptom resolution. Measured with immunoSEQ multiplex PCR; TCRdb has only the in-frame clones, and not every one. The repertoire has roughly 250,000 clones, approximately 90% of them found once; the top ten carry roughly 8.6%. The V end was cut by 2 bases, the J end by 1 base, with 12 bases between. The CDR3 is made up of 16 amino acids. Germline V gene lookup returns CDR1 SGHTA and CDR2 FQGNSA. Sequencing used PBMCs or T cells enriched from blood (not recorded which). The chain carries TRBV7-2 and TRBJ1-5; a weak D match, TRBD1 (6 bases). The sequence derives from a man in his forties or fifties who had recovered from COVID-19. Here the CDR3 reads CASSLSGGWSNQPQHF. CDR3 DNA: TGTGCCAGCAGCTTATCGGGGGGCTGGAGCAATCAGCCCCAGCATTTT.